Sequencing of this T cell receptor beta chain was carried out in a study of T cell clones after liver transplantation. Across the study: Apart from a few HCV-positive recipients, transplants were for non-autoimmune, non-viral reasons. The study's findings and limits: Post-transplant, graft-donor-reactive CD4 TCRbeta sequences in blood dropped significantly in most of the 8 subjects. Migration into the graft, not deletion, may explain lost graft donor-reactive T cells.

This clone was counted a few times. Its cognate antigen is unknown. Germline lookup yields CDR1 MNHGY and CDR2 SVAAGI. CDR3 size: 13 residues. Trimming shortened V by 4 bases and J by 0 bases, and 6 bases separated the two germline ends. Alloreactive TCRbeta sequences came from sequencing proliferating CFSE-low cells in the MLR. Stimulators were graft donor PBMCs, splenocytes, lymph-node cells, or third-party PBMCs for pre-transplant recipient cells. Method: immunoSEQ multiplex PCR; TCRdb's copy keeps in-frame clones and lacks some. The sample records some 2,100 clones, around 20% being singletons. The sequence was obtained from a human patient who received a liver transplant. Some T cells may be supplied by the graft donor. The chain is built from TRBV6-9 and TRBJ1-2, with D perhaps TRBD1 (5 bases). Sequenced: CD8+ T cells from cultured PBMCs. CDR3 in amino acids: CASSLTANYGYTF. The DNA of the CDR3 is TGTGCCAGCAGTTTGACAGCTAACTATGGCTACACCTTC.